Reported below is one T cell receptor (beta chain). This specimen comes from a study of T cells in Graves' hyperthyroidism and ophthalmopathy. The PBMCs studied were ones that came from roughly 11 ml fresh peripheral blood. Germline V gene data show CDR1 as MGHRA and CDR2 as YSYEKL. V was clipped by 4 bases and J by 4 bases; unmatched bases: 8. This CDR3 region has 16 residues. There were TCR beta CDR3 regions amplified from RNA transcripts. RT-PCR in the first round (using the HTBI primer set) targeted the TCR CDR3. TCRdb processed the multiplex PCR reads anew with MiXCR; each CDR3 protein has one entry. The table shows roughly 160,000 distinct CDR3 sequences, with less than 10% occurring only once.

This receptor was obtained from a young woman with Graves' hyperthyroidism that later progressed to Graves' ophthalmopathy. The rearrangement uses TRBV4-1 and TRBJ2-7; the match to TRBD2 covers 12 bases. Sequencing was carried out using blood. The CDR3 sequence: CASSPLTSGRRYEQYF. In DNA form, the CDR3 reads TGCGCCAGCAGCCCTCTGACTAGCGGGAGAAGATACGAGCAGTACTTC.